This T cell receptor (beta chain) was profiled in a study of identical twins. V lost 5 bases, J lost 0 bases, and 7 bases lay in between. Germline V gene data show CDR1 as SGHAT and CDR2 as FQNNGV. The CDR3 consists of 14 residues. With template switching, a universal primer site was added, and the cDNA carried unique molecular identifiers. TCRdb reprocessed the 5' RACE reads via MiXCR and lists one record per CDR3 protein. The sample consists of some 1,600,000 distinct CDR3 sequences, around 33% of them appearing once. This clonotype was counted a single time. Its target is not known. Findings and caveats of the study: Invariant MAIT and iNKT cells could partly confound zero-insertion analyses. Beta out-of-frame sequences displayed a weaker excess of sharing between twins. Twin sharing of out-of-frame TCR alpha was underestimated by models in monozygotic pairs.

The chain couples TRBV11-2 to TRBJ1-4, with D hard to call. The clonotype originates from a newborn girl in good health. Sequencing was carried out using cord blood. As DNA, the CDR3 is TGTGCCAGCAGCGGACGGCCAACTAATGAAAAACTGTTTTTT. As protein: CASSGRPTNEKLFF.